This T cell receptor (beta chain) was found in a study of blood T cell repertoires in COVID-19. Overall study context: Material from acute and convalescent COVID-19 was sourced from the United States, Italy and Spain. Sources were T cells, B-cell-depleted T cells, or PBMCs; the material itself was cDNA or gDNA.

Authors' methods: For nucleated cells, counts were estimated from reference gene primer amplification. Libraries were prepared by immunoSEQ multiplex PCR; TCRdb keeps only in-frame clonotypes and omits some of them. V, J and clone size are those of that table, while D and trimming were read from the DNA. The table lists around 300,000 clones, 70% to 90% of them singletons, with roughly 9.6% in the top ten. This CDR3 region has 16 residues. CDR1 is LNHDA, CDR2 SQIVND, per germline (reference sequence). With V trimmed by 9 bases and J by 4 bases, 9 bases remained unmatched. The chain is built from TRBV19 and TRBJ2-3; TRBD2 matches at 14 bases. Sequenced input: peripheral blood. This receptor was taken from a woman in her 70s with acute or convalescent COVID-19. CDR3 sequence: CASARLAGGTADTQYF. The DNA of the CDR3 is TGTGCCAGCGCCCGACTAGCGGGGGGGACTGCAGATACGCAGTATTTT.